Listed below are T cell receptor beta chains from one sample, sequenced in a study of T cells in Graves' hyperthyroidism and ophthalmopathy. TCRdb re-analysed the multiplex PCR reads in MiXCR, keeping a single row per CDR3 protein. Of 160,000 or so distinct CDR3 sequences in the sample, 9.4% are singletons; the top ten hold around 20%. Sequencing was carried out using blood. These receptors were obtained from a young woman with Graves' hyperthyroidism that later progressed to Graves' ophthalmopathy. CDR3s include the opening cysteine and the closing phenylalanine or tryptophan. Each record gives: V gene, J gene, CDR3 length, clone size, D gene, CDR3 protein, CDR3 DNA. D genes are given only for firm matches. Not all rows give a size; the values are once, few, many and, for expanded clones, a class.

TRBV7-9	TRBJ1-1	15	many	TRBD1	CASSSGQGLNGEAFF	TGTGCCAGCAGCTCGGGACAGGGGCTAAATGGTGAAGCTTTCTTT
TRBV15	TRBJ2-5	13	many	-	CATSRVSWETQYF	TGTGCCACCAGCAGAGTGTCGTGGGAGACCCAGTACTTC
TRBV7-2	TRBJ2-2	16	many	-	CASSLVAGANTGELFF	TGTGCCAGCAGCTTAGTGGCGGGGGCTAACACCGGGGAGCTGTTTTTT
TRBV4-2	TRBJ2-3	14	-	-	CASSLRGVTDTQYF	TGTGCCAGCAGCCTGCGGGGTGTAACAGATACGCAGTATTTT
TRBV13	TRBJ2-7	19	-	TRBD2	CASSLGLVYRREGLYEQYF	TGTGCCAGCAGCTTAGGCCTCGTCTATCGGCGGGAGGGCCTTTACGAGCAGTACTTC
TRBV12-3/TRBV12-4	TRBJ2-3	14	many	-	CASSFLGGTDTQYF	TGTGCCAGCAGTTTTTTAGGGGGCACAGATACGCAGTATTTT
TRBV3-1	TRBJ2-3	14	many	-	CASSQNSNTDTQYF	TGTGCCAGCAGCCAAAACAGCAACACAGATACGCAGTATTTT
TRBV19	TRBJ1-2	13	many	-	CASSIQGTAGYTF	TGTGCCAGTAGTATTCAGGGGACTGCTGGCTACACCTTC
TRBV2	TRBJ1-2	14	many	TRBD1	CASSAGDRSYGYTF	TGTGCCAGCAGTGCGGGGGACAGGTCATATGGCTACACCTTC
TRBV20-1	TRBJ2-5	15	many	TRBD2	CSARDQGLAEETQYF	TGCAGTGCTAGAGATCAGGGACTAGCGGAAGAGACCCAGTACTTC
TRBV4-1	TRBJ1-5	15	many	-	CASSQFRRENQPQHF	TGCGCCAGCAGCCAATTTCGTCGGGAGAATCAGCCCCAGCATTTT
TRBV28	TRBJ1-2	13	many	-	CAIAKRDPYGYTF	TGTGCCATCGCCAAGAGGGACCCCTATGGCTACACCTTC
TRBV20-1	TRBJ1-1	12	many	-	CSKDSGHTEAFF	TGCAGTAAGGATTCGGGGCACACTGAAGCTTTCTTT
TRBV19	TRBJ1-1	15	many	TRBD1	CASKGQGGGNTEAFF	TGTGCCAGTAAGGGACAGGGAGGGGGCAACACTGAAGCTTTCTTT
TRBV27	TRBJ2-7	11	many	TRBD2	CSSGATYEQYF	TGTAGTAGCGGGGCCACCTACGAGCAGTACTTC
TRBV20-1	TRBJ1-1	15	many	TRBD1	CSASRGRLKDTEAFF	TGCAGTGCTAGCAGGGGGCGGCTAAAGGACACTGAAGCTTTCTTT
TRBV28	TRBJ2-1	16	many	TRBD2	CASSILSSGGANEQFF	TGTGCCAGCAGTATACTCTCTAGCGGGGGGGCGAATGAGCAGTTCTTC
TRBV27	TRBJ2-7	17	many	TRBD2	CASSPRLAGVSPYEQYF	TGTGCCAGCAGCCCAAGACTAGCGGGAGTTAGTCCCTACGAGCAGTACTTC
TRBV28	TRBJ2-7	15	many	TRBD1	CASSVIGDRGNEQYF	TGTGCCAGCAGCGTAATAGGGGACAGGGGAAACGAGCAGTACTTC
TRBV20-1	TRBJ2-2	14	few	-	CSARDQGNTGELFF	TGCAGTGCTAGAGATCAGGGGAACACCGGGGAGCTGTTTTTT
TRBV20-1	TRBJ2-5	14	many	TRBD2	CSVKASSGQETQYF	TGCAGTGTCAAGGCGTCTAGCGGACAAGAGACCCAGTACTTC
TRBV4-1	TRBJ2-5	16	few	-	CASSQDYPGSQETQYF	TGCGCCAGCAGCCAAGATTACCCGGGGTCCCAAGAGACCCAGTACTTC
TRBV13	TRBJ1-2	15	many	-	CASSLRTAANYGYTF	TGTGCCAGCAGCTTACGGACAGCCGCTAACTATGGCTACACCTTC
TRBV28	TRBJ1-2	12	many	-	CASNGNHYGYTF	TGTGCCAGCAACGGGAACCACTATGGCTACACCTTC
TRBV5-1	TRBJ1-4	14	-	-	CASSLGTANEKLFF	TGCGCCAGCAGCTTGGGGACGGCCAATGAAAAACTGTTTTTT
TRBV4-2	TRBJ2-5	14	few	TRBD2	CASSQAGGIETQYF	TGTGCCAGCAGCCAAGCGGGGGGGATAGAGACCCAGTACTTC
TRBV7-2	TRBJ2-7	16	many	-	CASSLGGLQNSYEQYF	TGTGCCAGCAGCTTAGGCGGCTTACAAAACTCCTACGAGCAGTACTTC
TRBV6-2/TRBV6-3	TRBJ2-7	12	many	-	CASSYSPFEQYF	TGTGCCAGCAGTTACAGTCCCTTCGAGCAGTACTTC
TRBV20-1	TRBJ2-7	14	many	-	CSARDTGYSYEQYF	TGCAGTGCTAGAGATACAGGTTACAGCTACGAGCAGTACTTC
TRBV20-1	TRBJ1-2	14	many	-	CSARDISQFYGYTF	TGCAGTGCTAGAGATATCAGCCAGTTCTATGGCTACACCTTC
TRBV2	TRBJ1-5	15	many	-	CASSEGLGSNQPQHF	TGTGCCAGCAGTGAAGGGTTGGGTAGCAATCAGCCCCAGCATTTT
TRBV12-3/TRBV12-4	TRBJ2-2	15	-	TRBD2	CASSLGTGGTGELFF	TGTGCCAGCAGTTTGGGGACGGGGGGCACCGGGGAGCTGTTTTTT
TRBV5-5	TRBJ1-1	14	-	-	CASSLVVFGTEAFF	TGTGCCAGCAGCTTGGTGGTTTTCGGCACTGAAGCTTTCTTT
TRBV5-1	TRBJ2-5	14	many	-	CASSSDTVQETQYF	TGCGCCAGCAGTTCGGACACCGTCCAAGAGACCCAGTACTTC
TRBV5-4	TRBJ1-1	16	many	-	CASSLVGSRGIAEAFF	TGTGCCAGCAGCTTGGTTGGGTCGAGGGGAATCGCTGAAGCTTTCTTT
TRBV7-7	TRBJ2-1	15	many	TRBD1	CASSQGALGYNEQFF	TGTGCTAGCAGCCAGGGGGCATTGGGCTACAATGAGCAGTTCTTC
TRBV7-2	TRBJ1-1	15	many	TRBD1	CASSTWTGGGAEAFF	TGTGCCAGCAGCACCTGGACAGGCGGTGGGGCTGAAGCTTTCTTT
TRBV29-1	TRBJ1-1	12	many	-	CSVSKTYTEAFF	TGCAGCGTCTCAAAGACTTACACTGAAGCTTTCTTT
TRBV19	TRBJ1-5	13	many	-	CASSAQANQPQHF	TGTGCCAGTAGTGCGCAGGCCAATCAGCCCCAGCATTTT
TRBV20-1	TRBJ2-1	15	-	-	CSAQDQGVGYNEQFF	TGCAGTGCTCAAGACCAGGGTGTGGGATACAATGAGCAGTTCTTC
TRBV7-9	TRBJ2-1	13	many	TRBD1	CASSLTGLDEQFF	TGTGCCAGCAGCTTGACAGGGTTGGATGAGCAGTTCTTC
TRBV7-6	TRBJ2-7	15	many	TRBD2	CASSLAAAGGYEQYF	TGTGCCAGCAGCTTAGCGGCAGCGGGAGGTTACGAGCAGTACTTC
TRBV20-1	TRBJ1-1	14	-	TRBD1	CSASIGTDNTEAFF	TGCAGTGCTAGCATCGGGACAGATAACACTGAAGCTTTCTTT
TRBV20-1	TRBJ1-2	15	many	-	CSALGGKDSIYGYTF	TGCAGTGCCCTAGGGGGTAAAGACTCTATCTATGGCTACACCTTC
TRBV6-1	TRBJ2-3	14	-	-	CASSPTSVGGTQYF	TGTGCCAGCAGTCCTACCTCGGTGGGGGGTACGCAGTATTTT
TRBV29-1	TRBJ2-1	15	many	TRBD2	CSGRTSGYSYNEQFF	TGCAGCGGACGGACTAGCGGGTACTCCTACAATGAGCAGTTCTTC
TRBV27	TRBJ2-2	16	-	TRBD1	CASTQRQGAVSGALFF	TGTGCCAGCACCCAGAGACAGGGGGCGGTGAGCGGGGCTCTGTTTTTT
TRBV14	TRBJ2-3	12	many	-	CASRATGDTQYF	TGTGCCAGCAGAGCTACTGGGGATACGCAGTATTTT
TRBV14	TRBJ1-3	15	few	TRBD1	CASRDRALSGNTIYF	TGTGCCAGCCGGGACAGAGCTCTCTCTGGAAACACCATATATTTT